One and the same sample provided the 5 T cell receptor beta chains below, sequenced in a study of T cell repertoires in cytomegalovirus infection. TCRdb independently ran MiXCR on the reads; one entry per CDR3 protein. Here the sample spans 230,000 or so distinct CDR3 sequences, over 15% being singletons. The sequenced sample was CD8+ T cells from PBMCs. Source of these receptors: a human donor in good health (CMV status not recorded). Some clones in this sample may be carry-over from other donors' samples.

The chain joins TRBV19 to TRBJ2-1; 9 bases fit TRBD2. Trimming took 1 base from V and 8 from J; bases not matched to a gene: 9. The CDR3 covers 16 residues. Germline CDR1 and CDR2: LNHDA and SQIVND (reference sequence). This chain's CDR3 is CASSIGLAGDPHEQFF. In DNA, the CDR3 is TGTGCCAGTAGTATAGGTTTAGCGGGGGACCCTCATGAGCAGTTCTTC.

V usage is TRBV7-9 and J usage is TRBJ1-1; possible D gene TRBD1, 6 bases. Germline V gives CDR1 SEHNR, CDR2 FQNEAQ (reference sequence). Trimming stripped 5 bases from V and 5 bases from J, with 12 bases between. The CDR3 has 13 amino acids. CDR3 nucleotide sequence: TGTGCCAGCAGCCCAGGGGAGGAGACTGAAGCTTTCTTT. Translating it yields CASSPGEETEAFF. Full variable domain (missing parts from reference TRBV7-9 and TRBJ1-1): DTGVSQNPRHKITKRGQNVTFRCDPISEHNRLYWYRQTLGQGPEFLTYFQNEAQLEKSRLLSDRFSAERPKGSFSTLEIQRTEQGDSAMYLCASSPGEETEAFFGQGTRLTVV.

This clonotype was observed a few times. The DNA for the CDR3 is TGTGCCAGCAGTGAAGCACGACAGGTCATCTCCTACAATGAGCAGTTCTTC. Translating gives CASSEARQVISYNEQFF. J is TRBJ2-1 and V is TRBV6-1; D possibly corresponds to TRBD1 (6 bases). V was trimmed by 0 bases and J by 0 bases, leaving 12 bases between them. The CDR3 spans 17 residues. The germline CDR1 and CDR2 sequences are MNHNS and SASEGT.

This clonotype was seen more than once but under ten times. This chain connects TRBV6-4 to TRBJ1-6; D gene unclear. Per the germline V gene, CDR1 is MRHNA and CDR2 is SNTAGT. The CDR3 is 17 residues long. Trimming removed 0 bases at V and 0 bases at J, with 9 bases between. CDR3 sequence (DNA): TGTGCCAGCAGTGACTCGCGCCGCTTCTCCTATAATTCACCCCTCCACTTT. Encoded protein: CASSDSRRFSYNSPLHF.

This clonotype was recorded a few times. This sequence joins TRBV20-1 and TRBJ2-2, with 7 bases matching TRBD2. The length of the CDR3 is 15 residues. J was trimmed by 2 bases and V by 0 bases; bases with no gene match: 3. CDR1 is DFQATT and CDR2 is SNEGSKA in the germline V gene (reference sequence). CDR3 loop: CSARDPGGNTGELFF. The CDR3 region has the DNA TGCAGTGCTAGAGATCCGGGGGGTAACACCGGGGAGCTGTTTTTT.